This T cell receptor (beta chain) was found in a study of blood T cell repertoires in COVID-19. Across the whole study: Acute-phase and convalescent COVID-19 samples originated in the United States, Italy and Spain. PBMCs, B-cell-depleted T cells, or T cells were the source of the cDNA or gDNA that made up the material.

This clone was counted a single time. Per the authors' pipeline: Counts of nucleated cells, estimated from reference gene primer amplification, were obtained. Method: immunoSEQ multiplex PCR; TCRdb's copy keeps in-frame clones and lacks some. V and J calls and clone size are those listed in that table; D and trimming were worked out from the DNA. In the table there are 200,000 to 250,000 clones, 80% to 90% of which are singletons. Patients at the Seattle site were enrolled during active infection and followed longitudinally. CDR1 LGHNT and CDR2 FRNRAP come from the germline V gene. This CDR3 has 15 amino acids. The V gene end was trimmed by 3 bases and the J gene end by 2 bases; junction bases not matched to a gene: 4.

The chain recombines TRBV12-5 with TRBJ2-7, with TRBD2 matching over 10 bases. The receptor was derived from a man aged 50 to 60 with COVID-19, enrolled during active disease. The sample consisted of peripheral blood. CDR3 residues: CASGFPTSGPYEQYF. CDR3 DNA sequence: TGTGCTAGTGGTTTCCCGACTAGCGGGCCCTACGAGCAGTACTTC.